This T cell receptor beta chain was documented in a study of OX40 agonist ivuxolimab in advanced cancers. The CDR3 runs 15 residues. V was pared by 2 bases and J by 2 bases, with 5 bases of the junction left unmatched. CDR1 is MNHNY, CDR2 SVGAGI, per germline (reference sequence). The method was immunoSEQ multiplex PCR; TCRdb's version includes in-frame clones alone and lacks a portion of them. The table records about 69,000 clones, approximately 80% of them present only once. Sample: CD4+ or CD8+ T cells sorted from blood, taken in a trial of the OX40 agonist ivuxolimab. V gene TRBV6-6 combines with J gene TRBJ2-7; 8 bases map to TRBD1. The receptor's source is an adult with an advanced solid tumor such as melanoma, head and neck, liver or kidney cancer. The CDR3 nucleotides read TGTGCCAGCAGTTACAGACAGGGGACCACCTACGAGCAGTACTTC. It yields the protein CASSYRQGTTYEQYF.